These T cell receptor beta chains were read from a single sample in a study of vaccination effects on CD4 cells after COVID-19. Which antigens these TCRs recognize remains unknown. This table comes from immunoSEQ multiplex PCR, and its TCRdb copy is limited to in-frame clones, with some not included. Here the sample spans about 37,000 clones, roughly 74% being singletons. The material was CD4+ T cells from PBMCs cultured without peptide, obtained before COVID-19 vaccination. Receptors originate from a human donor who received a COVID-19 vaccine. CDR3s include the opening cysteine and the closing phenylalanine or tryptophan. Fields, in order: D gene, clone size, V gene, J gene, CDR3 DNA, CDR3 protein. D genes are given only for firm matches. Where a row states a size, it is once, few, many or the class of an expanded clone; other rows omit it.

D gene: -; clone size: -; V gene: TRBV5-4; J gene: TRBJ2-3; CDR3 DNA: TGTGCCAGCAGCTTGGACTGGCGGAGCACAGATACGCAGTATTTT; CDR3 protein: CASSLDWRSTDTQYF
D gene: -; clone size: -; V gene: TRBV4-1; J gene: TRBJ2-6; CDR3 DNA: TGCGCCAGCAGCCTCCTATCTCAAAGACTCAACTCTGGGGCCAACGTCCTGACTTTC; CDR3 protein: CASSLLSQRLNSGANVLTF
D gene: -; clone size: -; V gene: TRBV10-3; J gene: TRBJ1-4; CDR3 DNA: TGTGCCATCAGTGTAGGCATTCGGGGGGATACTGAAAAACTGTTTTTT; CDR3 protein: CAISVGIRGDTEKLFF
D gene: -; clone size: few; V gene: TRBV4-3; J gene: TRBJ1-1; CDR3 DNA: TGCGCCAGCAGCCAAGAGGGGGGGGCTGAAGCTTTCTTT; CDR3 protein: CASSQEGGAEAFF
D gene: -; clone size: -; V gene: TRBV29-1; J gene: TRBJ1-1; CDR3 DNA: TGCAGCGCCCTAGGACCGGCCGTGAACACTGAAGCTTTCTTT; CDR3 protein: CSALGPAVNTEAFF
D gene: -; clone size: once; V gene: TRBV30; J gene: TRBJ1-6; CDR3 DNA: TGTGCCTGGAAGCAAGCGGGGAATTCACCCCTCCACTTT; CDR3 protein: CAWKQAGNSPLHF
D gene: -; clone size: once; V gene: TRBV12-3/TRBV12-4; J gene: TRBJ1-2; CDR3 DNA: TGTGCCAGCAGTTTAAGAGACTATGGCTACACCTTC; CDR3 protein: CASSLRDYGYTF
D gene: -; clone size: once; V gene: TRBV7-2; J gene: TRBJ2-7; CDR3 DNA: TGTGCCAGCAGCTTAGCCTCCGCAAGGGGGGTTTACGAGCAGTACTTC; CDR3 protein: CASSLASARGVYEQYF
D gene: -; clone size: -; V gene: TRBV7-2; J gene: TRBJ2-2; CDR3 DNA: TGTGCCAGCAGCTTATCCACCCGCGGGGAGCTGTTTTTT; CDR3 protein: CASSLSTRGELFF
D gene: TRBD2; clone size: -; V gene: TRBV5-1; J gene: TRBJ2-7; CDR3 DNA: TGCGCCAGCAGCAAAGGACCCGGGACTAGCGGGAGAAATCTCTACGAGCAGTACTTC; CDR3 protein: CASSKGPGTSGRNLYEQYF
D gene: TRBD1; clone size: -; V gene: TRBV5-1; J gene: TRBJ1-2; CDR3 DNA: TGCGCCAGCAGCTTAGACAGGGGAGGCTACACCTTC; CDR3 protein: CASSLDRGGYTF
D gene: -; clone size: -; V gene: TRBV9; J gene: TRBJ1-6; CDR3 DNA: TGTGCCAGCAGCGTGTCTTGGACGGATTCACCCCTCCACTTT; CDR3 protein: CASSVSWTDSPLHF
D gene: -; clone size: -; V gene: TRBV2; J gene: TRBJ1-6; CDR3 DNA: TGTGCCAGCGGGGAAGGCTATAATTCACCCCTCCACTTT; CDR3 protein: CASGEGYNSPLHF
D gene: -; clone size: -; V gene: TRBV19; J gene: TRBJ1-5; CDR3 DNA: TGTGCCAGTAAGGGGGGGGCCGGCAATCAGCCCCAGCATTTT; CDR3 protein: CASKGGAGNQPQHF
D gene: TRBD1; clone size: -; V gene: TRBV6-6; J gene: TRBJ1-2; CDR3 DNA: TGTGCCAGCAGTCGCACCGCGGGACAGACTTTTAACTATGGCTACACCTTC; CDR3 protein: CASSRTAGQTFNYGYTF
D gene: -; clone size: few; V gene: TRBV18; J gene: TRBJ2-2; CDR3 DNA: TGTGCCAGCTCACCTCGGACACCGAACACCGGGGAGCTGTTTTTT; CDR3 protein: CASSPRTPNTGELFF
D gene: -; clone size: -; V gene: TRBV10-3; J gene: TRBJ1-1; CDR3 DNA: TGTGCCATCAAAGGTAGGGAGAACACTGAAGCTTTCTTT; CDR3 protein: CAIKGRENTEAFF
D gene: -; clone size: -; V gene: TRBV6-6; J gene: TRBJ1-1; CDR3 DNA: TGTGCCAGCACTCCGGGCTGGGAGAACACTGAAGCTTTCTTT; CDR3 protein: CASTPGWENTEAFF
D gene: -; clone size: -; V gene: TRBV7-2; J gene: TRBJ1-1; CDR3 DNA: TGTGCCAGCAGCAGAGACAGGTTAGAGAACACTGAAGCTTTCTTT; CDR3 protein: CASSRDRLENTEAFF
D gene: -; clone size: few; V gene: TRBV9; J gene: TRBJ1-2; CDR3 DNA: TGTGCCAGCAGCGTAGAACCGCCAGGAAGGTATGGCTACACCTTC; CDR3 protein: CASSVEPPGRYGYTF
D gene: -; clone size: -; V gene: TRBV5-4; J gene: TRBJ2-7; CDR3 DNA: TGTGCCAGCAGCTTCCGGGGATCGGCCGAGCAGTACTTC; CDR3 protein: CASSFRGSAEQYF
D gene: -; clone size: -; V gene: TRBV15; J gene: TRBJ2-7; CDR3 DNA: TGTGCCACCAGCAGGCGATCCCTCACCTACGAGCAGTACTTC; CDR3 protein: CATSRRSLTYEQYF
D gene: -; clone size: -; V gene: TRBV27; J gene: TRBJ1-6; CDR3 DNA: TGTGCCAGCAGTCCCGGTTTCGGGCCTACCTCTTTTAATTCACCCCTCCACTTT; CDR3 protein: CASSPGFGPTSFNSPLHF
D gene: -; clone size: -; V gene: TRBV10-3; J gene: TRBJ2-7; CDR3 DNA: TGTGCCATCAGTGCAGGGAACGAGCAGTACTTC; CDR3 protein: CAISAGNEQYF
D gene: -; clone size: -; V gene: TRBV3-1/TRBV3-2; J gene: TRBJ2-2; CDR3 DNA: TGTGCCAGCAGCCAAGGCCTCCCCGGGGAGCTGTTTTTT; CDR3 protein: CASSQGLPGELFF
D gene: TRBD2; clone size: -; V gene: TRBV5-1; J gene: TRBJ2-5; CDR3 DNA: TGCGCCAGCAGCGCTAGACTAGCGGGGGGAGAGACCCAGTACTTC; CDR3 protein: CASSARLAGGETQYF
D gene: -; clone size: once; V gene: TRBV2; J gene: TRBJ1-1; CDR3 DNA: TGTGCCAGCAGTGAAGTAGGGCGAGCTTTCTTT; CDR3 protein: CASSEVGRAFF
D gene: -; clone size: -; V gene: TRBV23-1; J gene: TRBJ2-5; CDR3 DNA: TGCGCCAGCAGTTTCACCGGACATTGTCAAGAGACCCAGTACTTC; CDR3 protein: CASSFTGHCQETQYF
D gene: -; clone size: -; V gene: TRBV25-1; J gene: TRBJ1-1; CDR3 DNA: TGTGCCAGCAGTGAACATCTCACGGGAGTGAACACTGAAGCTTTCTTT; CDR3 protein: CASSEHLTGVNTEAFF
D gene: -; clone size: -; V gene: TRBV30; J gene: TRBJ1-2; CDR3 DNA: TGTGCCTGGAGTGAACAGGGCTATGGCTACACCTTC; CDR3 protein: CAWSEQGYGYTF
D gene: -; clone size: -; V gene: TRBV11-2; J gene: TRBJ2-2; CDR3 DNA: TGTGCCAGCAGCTTGGGGGCCACCACCCTCACCGGGGAGCTGTTTTTT; CDR3 protein: CASSLGATTLTGELFF
D gene: -; clone size: -; V gene: TRBV18; J gene: TRBJ1-3; CDR3 DNA: TGTGCCAGCTCACCACGTGATATTTTGGTCCCCTCTGGAAACACCATATATTTT; CDR3 protein: CASSPRDILVPSGNTIYF
D gene: TRBD2; clone size: -; V gene: TRBV19; J gene: TRBJ2-2; CDR3 DNA: TGTGCCAGTAGGACTAGCGGGAGACGGGGGGACACCGGGGAGCTGTTTTTT; CDR3 protein: CASRTSGRRGDTGELFF
D gene: TRBD2; clone size: -; V gene: TRBV6-5; J gene: TRBJ2-2; CDR3 DNA: TGTGCCACCCGAAGGGAGGGGAACACCGGGGAGCTGTTTTTT; CDR3 protein: CATRREGNTGELFF
D gene: TRBD2; clone size: -; V gene: TRBV7-6; J gene: TRBJ2-1; CDR3 DNA: TGTGCCAGCAGCTCTACCGGGACTAGCGGGGCACTAAATGAGCAGTTCTTC; CDR3 protein: CASSSTGTSGALNEQFF
D gene: -; clone size: -; V gene: TRBV9; J gene: TRBJ1-4; CDR3 DNA: TGTGCCAGCAGCCCGGACACACCACCTCGGGGTGAAAAACTGTTTTTT; CDR3 protein: CASSPDTPPRGEKLFF
D gene: -; clone size: -; V gene: TRBV5-8; J gene: TRBJ2-7; CDR3 DNA: TGTGCCAGCAGTCTCCGGGGGGCTTACGAGCAGTACTTC; CDR3 protein: CASSLRGAYEQYF
D gene: TRBD2; clone size: -; V gene: TRBV7-9; J gene: TRBJ2-3; CDR3 DNA: TGTGCCAGCAGCTTATTAGCGGGGATCACAGATACGCAGTATTTT; CDR3 protein: CASSLLAGITDTQYF
D gene: -; clone size: few; V gene: TRBV19; J gene: TRBJ2-1; CDR3 DNA: TGTGCCAGTAGTATAGTGGGCGGCAGGTCGAATGAGCAGTTCTTC; CDR3 protein: CASSIVGGRSNEQFF
D gene: -; clone size: -; V gene: TRBV5-1; J gene: TRBJ1-2; CDR3 DNA: TGCGCCAGCAGACCTACAGGCGAGATGGCCTATGGCTACACCTTC; CDR3 protein: CASRPTGEMAYGYTF
D gene: TRBD2; clone size: -; V gene: TRBV5-1; J gene: TRBJ2-3; CDR3 DNA: TGCGCCAGCCGGGAGACTAGCCAAGGCGCAGATACGCAGTATTTT; CDR3 protein: CASRETSQGADTQYF
D gene: TRBD2; clone size: -; V gene: TRBV6-1; J gene: TRBJ2-1; CDR3 DNA: TGTGCCAGCAGCGAAACCCGCGGGAGTTGGTACAATGAGCAGTTCTTC; CDR3 protein: CASSETRGSWYNEQFF
D gene: TRBD1; clone size: -; V gene: TRBV5-1; J gene: TRBJ2-5; CDR3 DNA: TGCGCCAGCAGCTTGAATCCAGGGGGCTCGGGTGAGACCCAGTACTTC; CDR3 protein: CASSLNPGGSGETQYF
D gene: TRBD1; clone size: few; V gene: TRBV2; J gene: TRBJ1-1; CDR3 DNA: TGTGCCAGGAGGTTAAGTGGGAACAGGGGGAACACTGAAGCTTTCTTT; CDR3 protein: CARRLSGNRGNTEAFF
D gene: TRBD1; clone size: -; V gene: TRBV7-9; J gene: TRBJ2-2; CDR3 DNA: TGTGCCAGCAGCCCCTGGACAGGAGGCTGGGGCGGGGAGCTGTTTTTT; CDR3 protein: CASSPWTGGWGGELFF
D gene: -; clone size: -; V gene: TRBV6-2/TRBV6-3; J gene: TRBJ1-1; CDR3 DNA: TGTGCCAGCAGTTACGGTGGGAAACACACTGAAGCTTTCTTT; CDR3 protein: CASSYGGKHTEAFF
D gene: -; clone size: -; V gene: TRBV5-6; J gene: TRBJ2-3; CDR3 DNA: TGTGCCAGCGGTAGGGATACGCAGTATTTT; CDR3 protein: CASGRDTQYF
D gene: TRBD1; clone size: -; V gene: TRBV14; J gene: TRBJ1-2; CDR3 DNA: TGTGCCAGCAGCCCAACCCGGACAGGGAACGGCTACACCTTC; CDR3 protein: CASSPTRTGNGYTF
D gene: -; clone size: -; V gene: TRBV18; J gene: TRBJ2-7; CDR3 DNA: TGTGCCAGCTCACCGAAGATACAGGGTGAGCAGTACTTC; CDR3 protein: CASSPKIQGEQYF
D gene: -; clone size: -; V gene: TRBV29-1; J gene: TRBJ2-3; CDR3 DNA: TGCAGCGTTGTCGTTGGACAGTATAGCACAGATACGCAGTATTTT; CDR3 protein: CSVVVGQYSTDTQYF